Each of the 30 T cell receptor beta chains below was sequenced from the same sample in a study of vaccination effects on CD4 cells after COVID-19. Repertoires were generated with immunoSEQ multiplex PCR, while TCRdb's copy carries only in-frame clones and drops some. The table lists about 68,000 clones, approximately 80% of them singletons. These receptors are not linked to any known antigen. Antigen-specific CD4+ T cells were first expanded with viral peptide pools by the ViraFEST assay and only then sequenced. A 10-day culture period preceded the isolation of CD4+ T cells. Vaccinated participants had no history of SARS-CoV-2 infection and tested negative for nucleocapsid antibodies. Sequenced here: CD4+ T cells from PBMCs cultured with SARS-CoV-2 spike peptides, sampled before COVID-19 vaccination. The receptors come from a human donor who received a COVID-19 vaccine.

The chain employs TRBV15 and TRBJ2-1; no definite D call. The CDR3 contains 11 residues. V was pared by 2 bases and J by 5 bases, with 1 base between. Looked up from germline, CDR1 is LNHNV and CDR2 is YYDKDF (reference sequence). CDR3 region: CATSRNNEQFF. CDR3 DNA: TGTGCCACCAGCAGAAACAATGAGCAGTTCTTC.

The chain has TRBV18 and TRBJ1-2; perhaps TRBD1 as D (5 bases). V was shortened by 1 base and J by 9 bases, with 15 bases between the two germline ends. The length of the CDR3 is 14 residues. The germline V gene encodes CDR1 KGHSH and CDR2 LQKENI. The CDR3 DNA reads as TGTGCCAGCTCACCACAAGCAGGGTCGTCTAGCTACACCTTC. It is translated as CASSPQAGSSSYTF.

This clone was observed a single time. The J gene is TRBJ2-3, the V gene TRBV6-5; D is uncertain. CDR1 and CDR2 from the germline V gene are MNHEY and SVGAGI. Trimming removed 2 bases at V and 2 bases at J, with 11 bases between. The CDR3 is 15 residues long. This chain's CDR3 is CASSYRRFSTDTQYF. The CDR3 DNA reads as TGTGCCAGCAGTTACCGCCGGTTCTCCACAGATACGCAGTATTTT.

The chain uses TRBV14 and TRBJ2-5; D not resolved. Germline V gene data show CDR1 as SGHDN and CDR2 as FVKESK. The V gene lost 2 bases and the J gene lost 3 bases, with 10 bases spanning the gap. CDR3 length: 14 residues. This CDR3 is CASSQNGFKETQYF. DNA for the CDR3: TGTGCCAGCAGCCAAAACGGTTTCAAAGAGACCCAGTACTTC. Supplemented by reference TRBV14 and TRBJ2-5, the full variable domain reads EAGVTQFPSHSVIEKGQTVTLRCDPISGHDNLYWYRRVMGKEIKFLLHFVKESKQDESGMPNNRFLAERTGGTYSTLKVQPAELEDSGVYFCASSQNGFKETQYFGPGTRLLVL.

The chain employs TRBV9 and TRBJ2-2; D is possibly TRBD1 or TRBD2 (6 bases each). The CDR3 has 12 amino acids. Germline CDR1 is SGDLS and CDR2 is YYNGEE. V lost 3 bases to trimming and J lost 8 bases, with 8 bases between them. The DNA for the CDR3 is TGTGCCAGCAGCGGGGGGGCAGGGGAGCTGTTTTTT. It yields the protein CASSGGAGELFF.

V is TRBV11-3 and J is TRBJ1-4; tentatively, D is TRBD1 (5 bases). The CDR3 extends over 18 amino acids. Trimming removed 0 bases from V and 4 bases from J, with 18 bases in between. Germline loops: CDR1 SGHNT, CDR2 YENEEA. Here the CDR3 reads CASSLEVISGAFNEKLFF. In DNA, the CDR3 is TGTGCCAGCAGCTTAGAGGTTATCTCCGGGGCCTTTAATGAAAAACTGTTTTTT.

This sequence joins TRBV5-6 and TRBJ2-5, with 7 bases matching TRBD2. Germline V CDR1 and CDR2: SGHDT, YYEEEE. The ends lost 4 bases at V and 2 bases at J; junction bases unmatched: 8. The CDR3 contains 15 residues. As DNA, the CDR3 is TGTGCCAGCAGCATACTCCAAGCGGGGCAAGAGACCCAGTACTTC. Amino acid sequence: CASSILQAGQETQYF.

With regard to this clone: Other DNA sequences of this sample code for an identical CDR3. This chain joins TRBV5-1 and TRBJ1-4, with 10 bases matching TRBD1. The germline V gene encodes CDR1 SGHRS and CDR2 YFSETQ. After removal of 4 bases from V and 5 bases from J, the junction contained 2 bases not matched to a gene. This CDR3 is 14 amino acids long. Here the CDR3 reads CASSPGQGNEKLFF. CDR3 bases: TGCGCCAGCAGCCCGGGACAGGGGAATGAAAAACTGTTTTTT. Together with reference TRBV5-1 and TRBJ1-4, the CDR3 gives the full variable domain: KAGVTQTPRYLIKTRGQQVTLSCSPISGHRSVSWYQQTPGQGLQFLFEYFSETQRNKGNFPGRFSGRQFSNSRSEMNVSTLELGDSALYLCASSPGQGNEKLFFGSGTQLSVL.

The chain's CDR3 is CATSDPAATNEKLFF. The CDR3 DNA reads TGTGCCACCAGTGATCCGGCAGCAACTAATGAAAAACTGTTTTTT. The chain recombines TRBV24-1 with TRBJ1-4; D is unclear. In germline, CDR1 is KGHDR, CDR2 SFDVKD. The CDR3 covers 15 residues. The V end lost 3 bases, the J end lost 0 bases, and 7 bases lay between the germline ends.

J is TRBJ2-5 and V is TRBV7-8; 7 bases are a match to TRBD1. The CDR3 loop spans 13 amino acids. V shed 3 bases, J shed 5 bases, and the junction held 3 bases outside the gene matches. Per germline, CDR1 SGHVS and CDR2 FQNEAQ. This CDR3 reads CASSLTGFETQYF. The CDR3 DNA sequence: TGTGCCAGCAGCTTGACAGGGTTCGAGACCCAGTACTTC.

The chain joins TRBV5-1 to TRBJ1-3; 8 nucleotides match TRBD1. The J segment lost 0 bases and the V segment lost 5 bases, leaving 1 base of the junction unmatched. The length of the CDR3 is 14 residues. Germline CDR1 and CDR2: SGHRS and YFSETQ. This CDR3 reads CASRQGDSGNTIYF. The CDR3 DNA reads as TGCGCCAGCAGACAGGGGGACTCTGGAAACACCATATATTTT.

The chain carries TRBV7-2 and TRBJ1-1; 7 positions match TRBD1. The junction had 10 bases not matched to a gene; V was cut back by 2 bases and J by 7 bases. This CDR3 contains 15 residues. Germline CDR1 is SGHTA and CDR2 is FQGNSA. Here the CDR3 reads CASSLTTGSSGEAFF. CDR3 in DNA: TGTGCCAGCAGCTTAACGACAGGGAGCTCAGGTGAAGCTTTCTTT.

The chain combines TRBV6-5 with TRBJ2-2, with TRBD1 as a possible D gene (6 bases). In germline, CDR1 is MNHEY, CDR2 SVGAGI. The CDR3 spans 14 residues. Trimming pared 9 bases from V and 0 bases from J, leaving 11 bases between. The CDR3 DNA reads TGTGCCAGTAAGACAGGAGCGAACACCGGGGAGCTGTTTTTT. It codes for CASKTGANTGELFF.

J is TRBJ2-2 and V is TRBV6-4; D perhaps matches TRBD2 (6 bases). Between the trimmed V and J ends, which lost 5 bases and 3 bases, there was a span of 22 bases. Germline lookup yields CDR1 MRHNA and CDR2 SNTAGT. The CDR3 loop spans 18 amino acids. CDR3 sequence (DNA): TGTGCCAGCAGTCCCGGGAACTCCTTGCGGGGACACACCGGGGAGCTGTTTTTT. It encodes CASSPGNSLRGHTGELFF.

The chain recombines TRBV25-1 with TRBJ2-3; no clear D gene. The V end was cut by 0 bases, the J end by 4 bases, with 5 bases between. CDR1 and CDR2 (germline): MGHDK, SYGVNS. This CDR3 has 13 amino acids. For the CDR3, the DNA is TGTGCCAGCAGTGAATACATTTCAGATACGCAGTATTTT. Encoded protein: CASSEYISDTQYF. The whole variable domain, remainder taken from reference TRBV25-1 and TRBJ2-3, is EADIYQTPRYLVIGTGKKITLECSQTMGHDKMYWYQQDPGMELHLIHYSYGVNSTEKGDLSSESTVSRIRTEHFPLTLESARPSHTSQYLCASSEYISDTQYFGPGTRLTVL.

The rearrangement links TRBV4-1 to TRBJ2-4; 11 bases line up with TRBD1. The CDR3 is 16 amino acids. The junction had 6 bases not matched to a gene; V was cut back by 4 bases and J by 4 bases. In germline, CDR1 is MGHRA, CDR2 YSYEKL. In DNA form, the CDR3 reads TGCGCCAGCAGCCGCGGGACAGGGGGGGTTAAAAACATTCAGTACTTC. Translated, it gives CASSRGTGGVKNIQYF.

CDR3 sequence (DNA): TGTGCCACAAACCAGGGGCGAACAGATACGCAGTATTTT. It translates to CATNQGRTDTQYF. The chain joins TRBV19 to TRBJ2-3, with a weak D call TRBD1 (6 bases). This CDR3 is 13 amino acids long. Trimming removed 10 bases at V and 3 bases at J, with 14 bases between. Germline CDR1 is LNHDA and CDR2 is SQIVND (reference sequence). Variable domain in full (rest from reference TRBV19 and TRBJ2-3): DGGITQSPKYLFRKEGQNVTLSCEQNLNHDAMYWYRQDPGQGLRLIYYSQIVNDFQKGDIAEGYSVSREKKESFPLTVTSAQKNPTAFYLCATNQGRTDTQYFGPGTRLTVL.

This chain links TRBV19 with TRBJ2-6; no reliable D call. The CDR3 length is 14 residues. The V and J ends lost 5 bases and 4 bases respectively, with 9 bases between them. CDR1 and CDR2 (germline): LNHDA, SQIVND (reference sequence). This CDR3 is CASSSTLGANVLTF. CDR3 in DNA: TGTGCCAGTAGTTCGACGCTCGGGGCCAACGTCCTGACTTTC.

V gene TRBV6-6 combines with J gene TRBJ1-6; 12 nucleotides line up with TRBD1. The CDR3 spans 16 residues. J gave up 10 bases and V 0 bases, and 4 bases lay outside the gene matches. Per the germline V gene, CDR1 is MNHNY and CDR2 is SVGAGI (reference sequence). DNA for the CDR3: TGTGCCAGCAGTTACTCGTTGGGACAGGGGGCCTCACCCCTCCACTTT. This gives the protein CASSYSLGQGASPLHF.

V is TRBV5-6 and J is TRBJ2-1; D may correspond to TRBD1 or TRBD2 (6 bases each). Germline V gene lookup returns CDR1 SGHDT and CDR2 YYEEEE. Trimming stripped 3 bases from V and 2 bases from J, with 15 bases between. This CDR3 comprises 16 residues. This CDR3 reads CASSSDWGAAYNEQFF. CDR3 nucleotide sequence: TGTGCCAGCAGCTCAGATTGGGGGGCGGCCTACAATGAGCAGTTCTTC.

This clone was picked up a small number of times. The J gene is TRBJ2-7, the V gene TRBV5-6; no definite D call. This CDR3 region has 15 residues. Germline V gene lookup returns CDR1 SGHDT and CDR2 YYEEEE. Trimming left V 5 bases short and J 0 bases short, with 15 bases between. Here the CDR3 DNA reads TGTGCCAGCAGTAACATCGGGTCCACCTCCTACGAGCAGTACGTC. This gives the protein CASSNIGSTSYEQYV.

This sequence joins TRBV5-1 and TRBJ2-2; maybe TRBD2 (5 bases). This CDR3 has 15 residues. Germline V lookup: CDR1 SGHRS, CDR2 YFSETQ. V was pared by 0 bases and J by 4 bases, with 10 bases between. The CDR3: CASSLGEGSTGELFF. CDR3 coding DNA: TGCGCCAGCAGCTTGGGAGAGGGTAGCACCGGGGAGCTGTTTTTT.

The CDR3 DNA is TGCAGTGCGCTAGGGGTGGAGCAGTTCTTC. Protein: CSALGVEQFF. The rearrangement links TRBV20-1 to TRBJ2-1; TRBD1 might be the D (5 bases). This CDR3 region has 10 residues. V shed 6 bases and J shed 10 bases, with 10 bases lying between them. Germline loops: CDR1 DFQATT, CDR2 SNEGSKA (reference sequence).

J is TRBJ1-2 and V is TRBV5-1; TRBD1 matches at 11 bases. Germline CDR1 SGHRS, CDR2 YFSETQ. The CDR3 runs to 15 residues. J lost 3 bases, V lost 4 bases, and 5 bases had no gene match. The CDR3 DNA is TGCGCCAGCAGCAAGGACAGGGGGCAGGACTATGGCTACACCTTC. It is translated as CASSKDRGQDYGYTF.

DNA for the CDR3: TGTGCCATCAGACCCTTCGACAGGGACGATGGCTACACCTTC. Protein sequence: CAIRPFDRDDGYTF. The V gene is TRBV10-3, the J gene TRBJ1-2, with 7 bases aligning to TRBD1. The CDR3 runs to 14 residues. Trimming took 6 bases from V and 6 from J; bases not matched to a gene: 10. Germline-derived CDR1 and CDR2 are ENHRY and SYGVKD.

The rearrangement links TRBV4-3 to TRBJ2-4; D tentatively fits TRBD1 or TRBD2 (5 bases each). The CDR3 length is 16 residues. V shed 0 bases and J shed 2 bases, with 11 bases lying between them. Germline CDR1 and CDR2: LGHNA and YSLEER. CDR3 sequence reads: CASSQDRGGTKNIQYF. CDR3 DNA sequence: TGCGCCAGCAGCCAAGATCGTGGGGGAACCAAAAACATTCAGTACTTC.

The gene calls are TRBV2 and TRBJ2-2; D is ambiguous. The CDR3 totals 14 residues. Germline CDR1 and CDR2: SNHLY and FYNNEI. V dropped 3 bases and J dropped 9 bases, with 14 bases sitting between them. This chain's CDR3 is CASSDPAPSRELFF. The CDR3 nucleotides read TGTGCCAGCAGTGATCCGGCCCCTTCAAGGGAGCTGTTTTTT.

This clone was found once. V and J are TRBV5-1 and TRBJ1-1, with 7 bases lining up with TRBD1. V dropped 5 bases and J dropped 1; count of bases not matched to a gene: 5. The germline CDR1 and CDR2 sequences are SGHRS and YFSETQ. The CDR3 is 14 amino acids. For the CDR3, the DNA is TGCGCCAGCAGAGTCACAGGGGCGAACACTGAAGCTTTCTTT. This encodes CASRVTGANTEAFF.

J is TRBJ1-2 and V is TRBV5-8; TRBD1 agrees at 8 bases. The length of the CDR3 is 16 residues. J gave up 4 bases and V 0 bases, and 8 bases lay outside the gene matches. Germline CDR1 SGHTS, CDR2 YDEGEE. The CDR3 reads CASSLVSQGALYGYTF. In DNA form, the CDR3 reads TGTGCCAGCAGCTTGGTCAGCCAGGGGGCCCTCTATGGCTACACCTTC.

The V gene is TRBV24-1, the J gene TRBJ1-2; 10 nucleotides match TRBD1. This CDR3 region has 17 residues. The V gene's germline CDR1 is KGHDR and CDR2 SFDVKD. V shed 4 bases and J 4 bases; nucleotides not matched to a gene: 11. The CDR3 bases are TGTGCCACCAGTGACTCTCGACCGGGACAGGGGTTCTATGGCTACACCTTC. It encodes CATSDSRPGQGFYGYTF.